This T cell receptor beta chain was documented in a study of T cells after posttransplantation cyclophosphamide. This clone has just a few counts. CDR1 SQVTM and CDR2 ANQGSEA come from the germline V gene. The CDR3 loop spans 12 amino acids. V dropped 6 bases and J dropped 8 bases, with 16 bases sitting between them. Sequencing was performed with immunoSEQ multiplex PCR; in TCRdb, only in-frame clones are kept and a portion is missing. This table has approximately 5,000 clones, 61% appearing once. Sequencing was done on a sample of memory CD8+ T cells sorted from blood. The chain recombines TRBV29-1 with TRBJ1-2; D call uncertain. The clonotype was recovered from a woman aged 55-70 years in good health, CMV-negative, and a related stem cell transplant donor. DNA for the CDR3: TGCAGCGTGCCGCATAGCGGCTTGGGCTACACCTTC. Amino acid sequence: CSVPHSGLGYTF. Full variable domain (rest looked up from reference TRBV29-1 and TRBJ1-2): SAVISQKPSRDICQRGTSLTIQCQVDSQVTMMFWYRQQPGQSLTLIATANQGSEATYESGFVIDKFPISRPNLTFSTLTVSNMSPEDSSIYLCSVPHSGLGYTFGSGTRLTVV.